The 22 T cell receptor beta chains below come from one sample, sequenced in a study of Ad26.COV2.S vaccination and SARS-CoV-2 variants. This sample's treatment: 19 received Ad26.COV2.S at low or high dose, single or two shots; about 5 received placebo; per-sample allocation not given. Day 63 following the first vaccine or placebo injection was when the samples were taken. Profiling relied on immunoSEQ multiplex PCR, and the TCRdb table lists in-frame clones only, not all of them. There are 350,000 to 600,000 clones in the sample; roughly nine tenths occur only once, and roughly 1.7% lies in the top ten. Material: peripheral blood, obtained in a trial of Ad26.COV2.S vaccine versus placebo. The receptors shown here come from a person aged 18-65 years who received the Ad26.COV2.S COVID-19 vaccine or a placebo.

V is TRBV7-9 and J is TRBJ2-7, with 8 bases fitting TRBD1. The CDR3 consists of 14 residues. The V gene's germline CDR1 is SEHNR and CDR2 FQNEAQ (reference sequence). The V segment lost 5 bases and the J segment 4 bases; nucleotides outside the gene matches: 7. This CDR3 is CASSKPGGSYEQYF. The CDR3, as DNA: TGTGCCAGCAGCAAACCAGGGGGCTCATACGAGCAGTACTTC.

The chain combines TRBV9 with TRBJ1-3, with 8 positions matching TRBD1. V shed 7 bases and J 4 bases; nucleotides not matched to a gene: 1. Germline CDR1 SGDLS, CDR2 YYNGEE. The CDR3 totals 12 residues. The CDR3: CASRDRGNTIYF. CDR3 DNA sequence: TGTGCCAGCCGGGACAGGGGAAACACCATATATTTT.

The chain carries TRBV3-1 (or the pseudogene TRBV3-2) and TRBJ2-1; no clear D. Trimming removed 1 base from V and 8 bases from J, with 9 bases in between. Germline V lookup: CDR1 LGHDT, CDR2 YNNKEL (reference sequence). The CDR3 is 13 amino acids. CDR3 coding DNA: TGTGCCAGCAGCCAAGCAGGAATCGATGAGCAGTTCTTC. Translating gives CASSQAGIDEQFF.

This clone came up once. Other DNA sequences within the sample encode an identical CDR3. The CDR3: CASSFRQGLYGYTF. The CDR3 nucleotides are TGTGCCAGCAGCTTCCGACAGGGCCTCTATGGCTACACCTTC. This chain joins TRBV5-6 and TRBJ1-2, with 7 bases matching TRBD1. Losses at the gene ends were 2 bases for V and 4 bases for J; bases not matched to a gene: 5. Germline CDR1 and CDR2: SGHDT and YYEEEE. This CDR3 has 14 residues.

The chain links TRBV5-1 to TRBJ2-1; 14 bases are shared with TRBD2. J gave up 5 bases and V 7 bases, and 2 bases lay outside the gene matches. Germline V CDR1 and CDR2: SGHRS, YFSETQ. This CDR3 is 14 amino acids long. The CDR3 loop is CASGTSGRNNEQFF. The CDR3 nucleotides read TGCGCCAGCGGGACTAGCGGGAGAAACAATGAGCAGTTCTTC.

This clone has a single count. The V and J genes are TRBV19 and TRBJ2-3; D is possibly TRBD2 (6 bases). The V end was cut by 6 bases, the J end by 0 bases, with 19 bases between. The germline CDR1 and CDR2 sequences are LNHDA and SQIVND (reference sequence). This CDR3 is built from 17 residues. The CDR3: CASRLTGTPTSTDTQYF. The CDR3 coding sequence is TGTGCCAGTAGATTAACCGGGACTCCAACTAGCACAGATACGCAGTATTTT. Combining the CDR3 with reference TRBV19 and TRBJ2-3 gives the whole variable domain DGGITQSPKYLFRKEGQNVTLSCEQNLNHDAMYWYRQDPGQGLRLIYYSQIVNDFQKGDIAEGYSVSREKKESFPLTVTSAQKNPTAFYLCASRLTGTPTSTDTQYFGPGTRLTVL.

The CDR3 nucleotides read TGTGCCAGCAGTGCTGGGGACAGGGCTAACTATGGCTACACCTTC. This translates into CASSAGDRANYGYTF. The V gene is TRBV2, the J gene TRBJ1-2; 9 bases are a match to TRBD1. Trimming took 4 bases from V and 0 from J; bases not matched to a gene: 3. CDR1 SNHLY and CDR2 FYNNEI come from the germline V gene. This CDR3 has 15 amino acids.

This chain uses TRBV28 with TRBJ2-1; no reliable D call. The CDR3 consists of 16 residues. V gave up 4 bases and J gave up 7 bases, with 20 bases separating them. Per germline, CDR1 MDHEN and CDR2 SYDVKM. This CDR3 reads CASSSTWPPAKNEQFF. The DNA for the CDR3 is TGTGCCAGCAGTTCCACCTGGCCCCCGGCCAAGAATGAGCAGTTCTTC.

This chain uses TRBV2 with TRBJ2-1; D not resolved. This CDR3 is built from 10 residues. The germline V and J ends were trimmed by 3 bases and 8 bases, with 2 bases remaining between them. Germline V gene sequence: CDR1 SNHLY, CDR2 FYNNEI. CDR3 DNA sequence: TGTGCCAGCAGTGACGATGAGCAGTTCTTC. Its translation is CASSDDEQFF.

The rearrangement links TRBV7-8 to TRBJ2-3; 14 bases agree with TRBD2. V gave up 3 bases and J gave up 0 bases; unmatched junction bases: 14. This CDR3 region has 21 residues. CDR1 is SGHVS, CDR2 FQNEAQ, per germline. The CDR3 DNA reads as TGTGCCAGCAGCTTGCGGATAAGGACTAGCGGGAGGACTTATAGCACAGATACGCAGTATTTT. Translation gives CASSLRIRTSGRTYSTDTQYF.

This chain links TRBV12-3 or TRBV12-4 with TRBJ1-5; perhaps TRBD1 as D (5 bases). The ends were cut back, 6 bases at V and 2 bases at J, with 5 bases in the middle. The CDR3 contains 12 residues. The CDR3 region is CASRTGNQPQHF. CDR3 coding DNA: TGTGCCAGCAGGACAGGCAATCAGCCCCAGCATTTT.

The chain carries TRBV25-1 and TRBJ1-5; 7 bases map to TRBD1. Germline V lookup: CDR1 MGHDK, CDR2 SYGVNS. The CDR3 contains 16 residues. The V gene end was trimmed by 2 bases and the J gene end by 3 bases; junction bases not matched to a gene: 7. DNA for the CDR3: TGTGCCAGCAGTGAAAATGGAGGGGGCCCCAATCAGCCCCAGCATTTT. Protein: CASSENGGGPNQPQHF.

The V and J genes are TRBV28 and TRBJ1-1, with D perhaps TRBD1 (5 bases). This CDR3 has 14 amino acids. V was shortened by 3 bases and J by 8 bases, with 16 bases between the two germline ends. Germline CDR1 reads MDHEN; CDR2 reads SYDVKM. The CDR3: CASSFITRDPEAFF. In DNA, the CDR3 is TGTGCCAGCAGTTTTATTACCAGGGACCCGGAAGCTTTCTTT.

The CDR3 DNA reads as TGTGCCAGTAGTGAACTAGCGGGAAGTGCTGAGCAGTTCTTC. Translating it yields CASSELAGSAEQFF. The chain is built from TRBV19 and TRBJ2-1, with 10 positions matching TRBD2. There are 14 residues in the CDR3. Germline V gives CDR1 LNHDA, CDR2 SQIVND (reference sequence). Trimming removed 5 bases from V and 9 bases from J; junction bases left unmatched: 7.

The chain combines TRBV7-9 with TRBJ2-2, with a possible D match to TRBD1 (5 bases). Germline V gene data show CDR1 as SEHNR and CDR2 as FQNEAQ (reference sequence). V lost 2 bases, J lost 2 bases, and 9 bases lay in between. This CDR3 has 15 amino acids. This chain's CDR3 is CASSLLQVNTGELFF. The CDR3 DNA follows: TGTGCCAGCAGCTTACTACAGGTTAACACCGGGGAGCTGTTTTTT.

V gene TRBV19 combines with J gene TRBJ2-7; D remains ambiguous. The CDR3 runs 14 residues. V lost 4 bases to trimming and J lost 5 bases, with 15 bases between them. The germline V gene has CDR1 LNHDA and CDR2 SQIVND (reference sequence). CDR3 coding DNA: TGTGCCAGTAGTAGGAAGGCCGGTGCTCACGAGCAGTACTTC. As protein: CASSRKAGAHEQYF.

The chain employs TRBV20-1 and TRBJ1-2; no clear D. The V end lost 8 bases, the J end lost 13 bases, and 17 bases lay between the germline ends. This CDR3 is 10 amino acids long. Germline V gene data show CDR1 as DFQATT and CDR2 as SNEGSKA (reference sequence). The CDR3 DNA is TGCAGTTTTTCAGCGGGGTCCTCCACCTTC. This translates into CSFSAGSSTF.

Many counts were recorded for this clone. The V call is TRBV11-2, the J call TRBJ2-4; D not resolved. V lost 1 base to trimming and J lost 0 bases, with 10 bases between them. The CDR3 is 16 residues long. Germline CDR1 SGHAT, CDR2 FQNNGV. The CDR3 DNA reads as TGTGCCAGCAGCTTAGGTATAGGTTTAGCCAAAAACATTCAGTACTTC. As protein: CASSLGIGLAKNIQYF.

The chain is built from TRBV28 and TRBJ1-6; TRBD1 might be the D (5 bases). The germline CDR1 and CDR2 sequences are MDHEN and SYDVKM. This CDR3 is built from 15 residues. The V and J ends lost 6 bases and 6 bases respectively, with 15 bases between them. The CDR3 DNA follows: TGTGCCAGCAGGACCGAAAGGGGCATTAATTCACCCCTCCACTTT. Translation gives CASRTERGINSPLHF.

The chain employs TRBV7-6 and TRBJ2-7; possibly TRBD2 for D (5 bases). Trimming removed 5 bases at V and 7 bases at J, with 15 bases between. From germline, CDR1 is SGHVS and CDR2 FNYEAQ. The CDR3 is made up of 13 amino acids. Here the CDR3 reads CASSGPLAWEQYF. The CDR3 DNA reads TGTGCCAGCAGCGGTCCCTTAGCGTGGGAGCAGTACTTC.

The CDR3 sequence is CATSGREGTSTDTQYF. For the CDR3, the DNA is TGTGCCACCAGCGGGCGGGAGGGAACTAGCACAGATACGCAGTATTTT. The chain recombines TRBV24-1 with TRBJ2-3; 9 nucleotides agree with TRBD2. V was pared by 7 bases and J by 0 bases, with 7 bases of the junction left unmatched. This CDR3 has 16 amino acids. CDR1 is KGHDR, CDR2 SFDVKD, per germline.

This rearrangement joins TRBV7-6 to TRBJ1-4; possibly TRBD1 for D (6 bases). The CDR3 length is 16 residues. V lost 6 bases and J lost 8, with 22 bases in between. The germline V gene encodes CDR1 SGHVS and CDR2 FNYEAQ. The CDR3 loop is CASSHIKQGLGEKLFF. DNA of the CDR3: TGTGCCAGCAGTCACATTAAACAGGGTCTAGGCGAAAAACTGTTTTTT.